This TCR beta chain was found in a study of spatial heterogeneity in lung cancer. In the study overall: An average of more than ten raw reads was observed per unique TCR and UMI combination.

Single TCR cDNA molecules each had their own unique molecular identifier. TCRdb itself ran the 5' RACE reads through MiXCR, one entry per CDR3 protein. The repertoire includes approximately 11,000 distinct CDR3 sequences, over 3% of them detected once, and around 50% sits in the top ten. Study-level findings and limits: Ubiquitous, expanded tumor-derived TCRs were more frequently observed in blood at resection than at follow-up.

Specified time point: sample taken at primary tumor resection. Unsorted samples of tumor, nontumor lung or frozen PBMC had their whole RNA sequenced. A total of approximately 75 untreated early-stage non-small cell lung cancer patients served as donors. The germline CDR1 and CDR2 sequences are SGHTA and FQGNSA. The CDR3 length is 15 residues. This clonotype was seen ten or more times. No antigen is known for it. The junction differs from germline at one of its ends, possibly a read error. As an off-target read in a library built for alpha chains, this beta chain has a frequency of little significance. The rearrangement joins TRBV7-2 to TRBJ2-5; 10 bases line up with TRBD2. Material: PBMCs, obtained at surgery. The origin of this receptor is a female donor with early-stage non-small cell lung cancer. As DNA, the CDR3 is TGTGCCAGCAGCTTAGCGAGACTAGCGGGCCAAGAGACCCAGTTC. It codes for CASSLARLAGQETQF.